Below, 6 T cell receptor beta chains from the same sample are listed, as sequenced in a study of Graves' ophthalmopathy and Graves' hyperthyroidism. Amplification of TCR beta CDR3 regions used RNA transcripts. HTBI-primed RT-PCR formed the first round, and a multiplex PCR formed the second. From the multiplex PCR reads, TCRdb called clonotypes with MiXCR, one entry per CDR3 protein. The sample shows hundreds of thousands of distinct CDR3 sequences, roughly 41% of them seen only once. The sequenced material came from peripheral blood. These receptors all come from an adult man with Graves' ophthalmopathy.

This clonotype was observed at least ten times. The chain links TRBV2 to TRBJ1-3; D remains ambiguous. The CDR3 extends over 14 amino acids. Per the germline V gene, CDR1 is SNHLY and CDR2 is FYNNEI. Trimming removed 2 bases from V and 7 bases from J, with 12 bases in between. CDR3 sequence (DNA): TGTGCCAGCAGTGAAACGAGATTAGCGAACACCATATATTTT. This sequence encodes CASSETRLANTIYF.

This chain joins TRBV6-2 or TRBV6-3 and TRBJ1-2; D not resolved. Per the germline V gene, CDR1 is MNHEY and CDR2 is SVGEGT. The V gene lost 6 bases and the J gene lost 0 bases, with 26 bases spanning the gap. The CDR3 loop spans 19 amino acids. The CDR3 nucleotides are TGTGCCAGCAGCTCCCCCCTCGGCAGGAACGGAAATTCTAACTATGGCTACACCTTC. This encodes CASSSPLGRNGNSNYGYTF.

This clonotype was seen ten or more times. The rearrangement joins TRBV2 to TRBJ1-1, with D uncertain. The CDR3 spans 14 residues. V lost 6 bases, J lost 0 bases, and 11 bases lay in between. Germline CDR1 and CDR2: SNHLY and FYNNEI. This CDR3 reads CASRARRLNTEAFF. The DNA of the CDR3 is TGTGCCAGCAGAGCGAGACGGCTGAACACTGAAGCTTTCTTT.

This clonotype was counted between two and nine times. This chain connects TRBV11-1 to TRBJ2-5; TRBD2 matches at 8 bases. The CDR3 consists of 16 residues. Germline V CDR1 and CDR2: SGHAT, FQDESV (reference sequence). The trim removed 5 bases at V and 7 bases at J, leaving 15 bases unmatched. CDR3 sequence (DNA): TGTGCCAGCAGCATAGGCGGAGCGGGAGTTACGGGGACCCAGTACTTC. It encodes CASSIGGAGVTGTQYF.

This clonotype was observed a few times. The CDR3 is CASSASPWGTEAFF. CDR3 bases: TGTGCCAGCAGCGCAAGCCCCTGGGGCACTGAAGCTTTCTTT. The V call is TRBV11-2, the J call TRBJ1-1, with D unclear. The CDR3 sequence is 14 residues long. V dropped 5 bases and J dropped 4 bases, with 14 bases sitting between them. Germline-derived CDR1 and CDR2 are SGHAT and FQNNGV. Drawing the rest from reference TRBV11-2 and TRBJ1-1, the complete variable domain is EAGVAQSPRYKIIEKRQSVAFWCNPISGHATLYWYQQILGQGPKLLIQFQNNGVVDDSQLPKDRFSAERLKGVDSTLKIQPAKLEDSAVYLCASSASPWGTEAFFGQGTRLTVV.

This clonotype was seen more than once but under ten times. The chain links TRBV6-1 to TRBJ2-5, with D maybe TRBD2 (6 bases). Trimming pared 6 bases from V and 5 bases from J, leaving 16 bases between. CDR1 MNHNS and CDR2 SASEGT come from the germline V gene. This CDR3 is built from 14 residues. CDR3 DNA sequence: TGTGCCAGCAGGTTGGACCCGGGGGAGGAGACCCAGTACTTC. It translates to CASRLDPGEETQYF.